These 29 T cell receptor beta chains share one sample of origin, sequenced in a study of shared clonotypes between healthy human individuals. CD45RO-negative, CCR7-positively selected cells formed the naive CD8 fraction, excluding terminally differentiated effector memory CD45RA+ cells. Sequenced by immunoSEQ multiplex PCR; TCRdb stores in-frame clones only, minus some. The sample lists nearly 2 million clones, about 95% seen once, with around 1% in the top ten. Sequenced sample: naive CD8+ T cells sorted from blood. The receptors were sampled from a young man in good health.

This chain links TRBV27 with TRBJ2-7, with TRBD1 matching over 9 bases. The CDR3 is 14 residues long. The trim removed 8 bases at V and 7 bases at J, leaving 12 bases unmatched. Germline assignment: CDR1 MNHEY and CDR2 SMNVEV (reference sequence). For the CDR3, the DNA is TGTGCCAGCGGTACTACAGGGGGCGCGGGGGAGCAGTACTTC. Residues: CASGTTGGAGEQYF.

The chain has TRBV29-1 and TRBJ2-1; tentative D call: TRBD2 (6 bases). Per germline, CDR1 SQVTM and CDR2 ANQGSEA. The CDR3 extends over 14 amino acids. Between the trimmed V and J ends, which lost 3 bases and 0 bases, there was a span of 9 bases. Here the CDR3 reads CSVDGGTSYNEQFF. The CDR3, as DNA: TGCAGCGTTGATGGGGGGACCTCCTACAATGAGCAGTTCTTC.

The chain joins TRBV10-1 to TRBJ2-2; 7 nucleotides line up with TRBD2. The CDR3 is 15 amino acids. V lost 4 bases to trimming and J lost 7 bases; unmatched junction nucleotides: 9. CDR1 and CDR2 (germline): WNHNN, SYGVQD (reference sequence). In DNA, the CDR3 is TGCGCCAGCAGTGCCGCGGGAGCCGTAAACGGGGAGCTGTTTTTT. Residues: CASSAAGAVNGELFF.

J is TRBJ2-7 and V is TRBV19, with 9 bases that match TRBD1. From germline, CDR1 is LNHDA and CDR2 SQIVND (reference sequence). V shed 3 bases, J shed 3 bases, and the junction held 6 bases outside the gene matches. There are 15 residues in the CDR3. CDR3 DNA: TGTGCCAGTAGTATTCCAGGGACAGGGAGCTACGAGCAGTACTTC. Protein sequence: CASSIPGTGSYEQYF.

This chain connects TRBV27 to TRBJ2-5; the D call may be TRBD1 or TRBD2 (5 bases each). Trimming stripped 6 bases from V and 3 bases from J, with 14 bases between. From germline, CDR1 is MNHEY and CDR2 SMNVEV (reference sequence). CDR3 length: 14 residues. The CDR3 DNA is TGTGCCAGCAGAAACTATGGGGACGAAGAGACCCAGTACTTC. It encodes CASRNYGDEETQYF.

The J gene is TRBJ2-7, the V gene TRBV5-8; D possibly corresponds to TRBD2 (5 bases). Germline loops: CDR1 SGHTS, CDR2 YDEGEE. There are 12 residues in the CDR3. V lost 5 bases and J lost 2, with 8 bases in between. CDR3 DNA: TGTGCCAGCAGAGGAGGTCCCTACGAGCAGTACTTC. Protein sequence: CASRGGPYEQYF.

This clone showed up just once. The J gene is TRBJ2-1, the V gene TRBV6-4, with D perhaps TRBD1 or TRBD2 (5 bases each). V was pared by 6 bases and J by 0 bases, with 15 bases between. The CDR3 sequence is 16 residues long. Per the germline V gene, CDR1 is MRHNA and CDR2 is SNTAGT. CDR3 amino acids: CASSLISGSSYNEQFF. In DNA, the CDR3 is TGTGCCAGCAGCCTGATCTCAGGGAGCTCCTACAATGAGCAGTTCTTC.

V and J are TRBV6-4 and TRBJ1-2; D uncertain. Germline V CDR1 and CDR2: MRHNA, SNTAGT. Trimming cost V 3 bases and J 5 bases, with 10 bases left between them. CDR3 length: 13 residues. CDR3 DNA sequence: TGTGCCAGCAGTGATTCGGAAGGGTATGGCTACACCTTC. It specifies CASSDSEGYGYTF.

In regard to this clone: The same CDR3 can be traced to other DNA sequences in this sample. This chain uses TRBV6-5 with TRBJ1-1; D remains unclear. Germline CDR1 reads MNHEY; CDR2 reads SVGAGI. The V end was cut by 2 bases, the J end by 5 bases, with 9 bases between. The length of the CDR3 is 13 residues. The CDR3 DNA follows: TGTGCCAGCAGTTACGGTACGGGGACTGAAGCTTTCTTT. It specifies CASSYGTGTEAFF.

This rearrangement joins TRBV6-5 to TRBJ2-7; 9 bases are a match to TRBD1. The CDR3 contains 13 residues. Germline CDR1 is MNHEY and CDR2 is SVGAGI. The V segment lost 5 bases and the J segment 4 bases; nucleotides outside the gene matches: 3. CDR3 sequence (DNA): TGTGCCAGCAGTGTGGACAGGGGTTACGAGCAGTACTTC. Residues: CASSVDRGYEQYF.

The gene calls are TRBV7-9 and TRBJ2-5; maybe TRBD2 (5 bases). The CDR3 covers 16 residues. The ends were cut back, 1 base at V and 2 bases at J, with 14 bases in the middle. Germline values: CDR1 SEHNR, CDR2 FQNEAQ (reference sequence). The CDR3 sequence is CASSLVAQSGQETQYF. The CDR3 nucleotides are TGTGCCAGCAGCTTAGTGGCCCAGTCGGGGCAAGAGACCCAGTACTTC.

This clone has just one count. This rearrangement joins TRBV4-3 to TRBJ1-1; possible D gene TRBD1, 5 bases. Germline CDR1 reads LGHNA; CDR2 reads YSLEER. CDR3 length equals 16 residues. The V end lost 0 bases, the J end lost 8 bases, and 19 bases lay between the germline ends. The CDR3 nucleotides read TGCGCCAGCAGCCAAGATTGGACATTCGAAGGCAGGGAAGCTTTCTTT. It codes for CASSQDWTFEGREAFF.

The gene calls are TRBV6-1 and TRBJ1-2; no reliable D call. The germline V and J ends were trimmed by 1 base and 7 bases, with 10 bases remaining between them. The CDR3 runs to 13 residues. Germline V lookup: CDR1 MNHNS, CDR2 SASEGT. The CDR3 protein is CASSEVGGPGYTF. The CDR3 DNA reads TGTGCCAGCAGTGAAGTTGGTGGGCCTGGCTACACCTTC.

The V call is TRBV27, the J call TRBJ2-7; 7 bases are a match to TRBD1. There are 16 residues in the CDR3. Germline V gives CDR1 MNHEY, CDR2 SMNVEV (reference sequence). With V trimmed by 3 bases and J by 4 bases, 12 bases remained unmatched. This CDR3 is CASSFSSGTVLYEQYF. The CDR3 DNA follows: TGTGCCAGCAGTTTCTCCTCCGGGACAGTTTTATACGAGCAGTACTTC.

This sequence joins TRBV7-9 and TRBJ1-1; D might be TRBD1 (5 bases). Germline loops: CDR1 SEHNR, CDR2 FQNEAQ (reference sequence). Between the trimmed V and J ends, which lost 5 bases and 4 bases, there was a span of 11 bases. This CDR3 has 13 residues. The CDR3 spells CASSPTALTEAFF. The CDR3 DNA follows: TGTGCCAGCAGCCCGACAGCCCTCACTGAAGCTTTCTTT.

The rearrangement joins TRBV19 to TRBJ1-1; no firm D call. Looked up from germline, CDR1 is LNHDA and CDR2 is SQIVND (reference sequence). The CDR3 is made up of 13 amino acids. The germline V and J ends were trimmed by 8 bases and 2 bases, with 12 bases remaining between them. CDR3 bases: TGTGCCAGTCAGCGAATCTATAACACTGAAGCTTTCTTT. Translated: CASQRIYNTEAFF. The variable domain in full, with the rest retrieved from reference TRBV19 and TRBJ1-1, is DGGITQSPKYLFRKEGQNVTLSCEQNLNHDAMYWYRQDPGQGLRLIYYSQIVNDFQKGDIAEGYSVSREKKESFPLTVTSAQKNPTAFYLCASQRIYNTEAFFGQGTRLTVV.

With respect to this clone: This sample also contains other DNA sequences that code for the same CDR3. The genes are TRBV19 and TRBJ2-7; 11 nucleotides agree with TRBD2. Unmatched junction bases numbered 4, after V lost 6 bases and J lost 3 bases. The germline V gene encodes CDR1 LNHDA and CDR2 SQIVND (reference sequence). There are 14 residues in the CDR3. DNA for the CDR3: TGTGCCAGTAGCACCGGGACTAGCGGCTACGAGCAGTACTTC. Protein sequence: CASSTGTSGYEQYF.

This chain connects TRBV5-6 to TRBJ2-3; a weak D match, TRBD1 (6 bases). The germline V and J ends were trimmed by 4 bases and 1 base, with 10 bases remaining between them. Germline V gene lookup returns CDR1 SGHDT and CDR2 YYEEEE. This CDR3 is built from 14 residues. The CDR3 DNA reads TGTGCCAGCAGCCCCTACAGGGGCACAGATACGCAGTATTTT. This sequence encodes CASSPYRGTDTQYF.

The chain has TRBV9 and TRBJ1-4; maybe TRBD1 (6 bases). V lost 4 bases to trimming and J lost 1 base, with 8 bases between them. This CDR3 region has 14 residues. Looked up from germline, CDR1 is SGDLS and CDR2 is YYNGEE. CDR3 residues: CASSRGGTNEKLFF. CDR3 DNA sequence: TGTGCCAGCAGCCGAGGGGGAACTAATGAAAAACTGTTTTTT. Supplemented by reference TRBV9 and TRBJ1-4, the full variable domain reads DSGVTQTPKHLITATGQRVTLRCSPRSGDLSVYWYQQSLDQGLQFLIQYYNGEERAKGNILERFSAQQFPDLHSELNLSSLELGDSALYFCASSRGGTNEKLFFGSGTQLSVL.

The chain has TRBV6-5 and TRBJ1-2; perhaps TRBD1 as D (5 bases). Trimming removed 0 bases at V and 4 bases at J, with 9 bases between. Germline loops: CDR1 MNHEY, CDR2 SVGAGI. The CDR3 covers 14 residues. The CDR3 DNA sequence: TGTGCCAGCAGTTACTCGACAGCCGCCTATGGCTACACCTTC. It yields the protein CASSYSTAAYGYTF.

The gene calls are TRBV6-1 and TRBJ2-7; D assignment may be TRBD1 or TRBD2 (5 bases each). Trimming took 3 bases from V and 0 from J, leaving 12 bases between them. This CDR3 is built from 15 residues. In germline, CDR1 is MNHNS, CDR2 SASEGT. The chain's CDR3 is CASSDRDRSSYEQYF. The CDR3 nucleotides are TGTGCCAGCAGTGATCGGGACCGGAGCTCCTACGAGCAGTACTTC.

This chain joins TRBV2 and TRBJ2-2; 8 positions match TRBD1. CDR3 length equals 16 residues. Germline CDR1 is SNHLY and CDR2 is FYNNEI. The J segment lost 2 bases and the V segment lost 1 base, leaving 3 bases of the junction unmatched. The CDR3 region is CASSEDQGANTGELFF. CDR3 DNA: TGTGCCAGCAGTGAAGACCAGGGGGCCAACACCGGGGAGCTGTTTTTT.

This clone was observed once. The rearrangement uses TRBV6-5 and TRBJ2-7; weak D call: TRBD2 (6 bases). V was pared by 2 bases and J by 6 bases, with 17 bases between. The CDR3 is 15 residues long. Germline values: CDR1 MNHEY, CDR2 SVGAGI. Written as DNA, the CDR3 is TGTGCCAGCAGTTACACGCAGGGCGGGGTGGGCGAGCAGTACTTC. It specifies CASSYTQGGVGEQYF.

This clone has only one observation. The chain couples TRBV29-1 to TRBJ2-7; TRBD2 aligns across 14 bases. Trimming cost V 7 bases and J 4 bases; bases outside gene matches: 6. Per germline, CDR1 SQVTM and CDR2 ANQGSEA. The CDR3 sequence is 14 residues long. CDR3 in amino acids: CSAQGLAGGYEQYF. The CDR3 DNA reads TGCAGCGCCCAAGGACTAGCGGGAGGTTACGAGCAGTACTTC.

The chain joins TRBV5-6 to TRBJ1-2; no firm D call. The CDR3 length is 12 residues. Germline CDR1 reads SGHDT; CDR2 reads YYEEEE. Trimming stripped 4 bases from V and 2 bases from J, with 6 bases between. The CDR3 spells CASSQYNYGYTF. In DNA, the CDR3 is TGTGCCAGCAGCCAGTACAACTATGGCTACACCTTC.

DNA of the CDR3: TGTGCCAGCGGAATCGCGGGTTGGACTGAAGCTTTCTTT. Its translation is CASGIAGWTEAFF. The chain combines TRBV27 with TRBJ1-1; D is ambiguous. The CDR3 loop spans 13 amino acids. The V gene's germline CDR1 is MNHEY and CDR2 SMNVEV (reference sequence). The V end lost 8 bases, the J end lost 5 bases, and 15 bases lay between the germline ends.

V usage is TRBV27 and J usage is TRBJ1-4; no definite D call. Per germline, CDR1 MNHEY and CDR2 SMNVEV (reference sequence). V lost 6 bases and J 7 bases, leaving 15 bases between the germline ends. This CDR3 is built from 14 residues. The CDR3 DNA is TGTGCCAGCAGCCCCTCCGGTCGACCTGAAAAACTGTTTTTT. Amino acid sequence: CASSPSGRPEKLFF.

The chain links TRBV13 to TRBJ1-2; 9 bases map to TRBD1. J was trimmed by 4 bases and V by 5 bases; bases with no gene match: 5. CDR1 and CDR2 from the germline V gene are PRHDT and FYEKMQ (reference sequence). The CDR3 loop spans 14 amino acids. CDR3 nucleotide sequence: TGTGCCAGCAGCACGGGACAGGGAGGCTATGGCTACACCTTC. It specifies CASSTGQGGYGYTF.

The chain has TRBV6-5 and TRBJ2-1; 10 bases match TRBD2. CDR3 size: 16 residues. V gave up 0 bases and J gave up 4 bases; unmatched junction bases: 3. CDR1 and CDR2 from the germline V gene are MNHEY and SVGAGI. The CDR3 loop is CASSYSSSGGYNEQFF. The CDR3 DNA reads as TGTGCCAGCAGTTACTCGTCTAGCGGGGGTTACAATGAGCAGTTCTTC.